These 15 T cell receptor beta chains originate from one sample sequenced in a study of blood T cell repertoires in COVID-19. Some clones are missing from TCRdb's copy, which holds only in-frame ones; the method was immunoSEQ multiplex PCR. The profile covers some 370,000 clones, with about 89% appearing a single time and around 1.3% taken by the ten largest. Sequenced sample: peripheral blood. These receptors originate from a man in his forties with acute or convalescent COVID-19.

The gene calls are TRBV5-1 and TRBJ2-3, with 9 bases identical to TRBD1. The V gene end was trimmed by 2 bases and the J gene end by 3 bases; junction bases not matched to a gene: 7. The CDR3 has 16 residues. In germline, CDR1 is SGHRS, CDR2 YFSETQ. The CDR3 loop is CASSLQNRGRTDTQYF. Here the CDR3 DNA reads TGCGCCAGCAGCTTACAAAACAGGGGGCGAACAGATACGCAGTATTTT.

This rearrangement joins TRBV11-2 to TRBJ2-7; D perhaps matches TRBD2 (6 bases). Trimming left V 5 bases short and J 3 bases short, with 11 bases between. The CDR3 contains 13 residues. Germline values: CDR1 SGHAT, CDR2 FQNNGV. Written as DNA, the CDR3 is TGTGCCAGCAGCGCGGGACCGGGCTACGAGCAGTACTTC. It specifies CASSAGPGYEQYF.

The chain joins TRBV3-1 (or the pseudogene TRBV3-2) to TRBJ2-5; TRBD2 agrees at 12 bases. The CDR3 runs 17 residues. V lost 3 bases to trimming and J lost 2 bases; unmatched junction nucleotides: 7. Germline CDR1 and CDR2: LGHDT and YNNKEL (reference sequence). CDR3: CASSQTSGGTIQETQYF. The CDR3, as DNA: TGTGCCAGCAGCCAGACTAGCGGGGGTACCATACAAGAGACCCAGTACTTC.

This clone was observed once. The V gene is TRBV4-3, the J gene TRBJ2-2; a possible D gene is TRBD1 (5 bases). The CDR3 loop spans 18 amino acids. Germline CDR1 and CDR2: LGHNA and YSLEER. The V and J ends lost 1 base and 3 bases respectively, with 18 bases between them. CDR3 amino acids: CASSQVEKGRVDTGELFF. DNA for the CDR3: TGCGCCAGCAGCCAAGTTGAAAAGGGGCGCGTGGACACCGGGGAGCTGTTTTTT.

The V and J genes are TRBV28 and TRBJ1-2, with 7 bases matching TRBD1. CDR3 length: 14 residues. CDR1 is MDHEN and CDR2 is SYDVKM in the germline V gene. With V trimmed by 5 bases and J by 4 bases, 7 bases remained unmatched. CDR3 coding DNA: TGTGCCAGCAGTCCCCGGGGACAGAGCTATGGCTACACCTTC. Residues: CASSPRGQSYGYTF.

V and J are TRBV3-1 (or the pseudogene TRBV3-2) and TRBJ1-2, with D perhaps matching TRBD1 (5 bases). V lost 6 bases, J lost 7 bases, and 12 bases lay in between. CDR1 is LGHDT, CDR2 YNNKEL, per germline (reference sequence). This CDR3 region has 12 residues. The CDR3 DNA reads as TGTGCCAGCAGTCACGACAGAGGTGGCTACACCTTC. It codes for CASSHDRGGYTF.

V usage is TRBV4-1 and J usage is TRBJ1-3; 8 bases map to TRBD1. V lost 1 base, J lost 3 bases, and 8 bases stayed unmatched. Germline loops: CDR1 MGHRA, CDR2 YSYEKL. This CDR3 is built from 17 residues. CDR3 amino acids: CASSQGRQGAGGNTIYF. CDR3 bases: TGCGCCAGCAGCCAAGGGAGGCAGGGGGCAGGTGGAAACACCATATATTTT.

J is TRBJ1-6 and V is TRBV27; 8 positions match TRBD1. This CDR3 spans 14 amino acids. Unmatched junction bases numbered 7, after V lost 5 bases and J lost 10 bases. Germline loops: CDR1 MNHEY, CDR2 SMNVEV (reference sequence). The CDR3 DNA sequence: TGTGCCAGCAGTCGGACAGGGTTCGGGTCACCCCTCCACTTT. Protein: CASSRTGFGSPLHF.

This CDR3 reads CAISESPGRPTEAFF. CDR3 DNA: TGTGCCATCAGTGAGTCGCCAGGTAGACCCACTGAAGCTTTCTTT. V is TRBV10-3 and J is TRBJ1-1, with D hard to call. The germline V and J ends were trimmed by 0 bases and 4 bases, with 12 bases remaining between them. This CDR3 region has 15 residues. Germline assignment: CDR1 ENHRY and CDR2 SYGVKD.

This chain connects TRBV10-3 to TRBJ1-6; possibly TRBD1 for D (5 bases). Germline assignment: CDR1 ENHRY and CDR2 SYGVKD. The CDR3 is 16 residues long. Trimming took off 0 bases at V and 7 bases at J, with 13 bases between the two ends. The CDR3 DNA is TGTGCCATCAGTGAGTCGGGGGGGACCCTAAATTCACCCCTCCACTTT. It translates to CAISESGGTLNSPLHF.

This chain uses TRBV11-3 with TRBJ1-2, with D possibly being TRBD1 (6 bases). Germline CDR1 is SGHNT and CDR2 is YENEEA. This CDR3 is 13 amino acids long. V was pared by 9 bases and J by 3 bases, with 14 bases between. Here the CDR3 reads CASPGQLDYGYTF. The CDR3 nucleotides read TGTGCCAGTCCGGGACAATTGGACTATGGCTACACCTTC.

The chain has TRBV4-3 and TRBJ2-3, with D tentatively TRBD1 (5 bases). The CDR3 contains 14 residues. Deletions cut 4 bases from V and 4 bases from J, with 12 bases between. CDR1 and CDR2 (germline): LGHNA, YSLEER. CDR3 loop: CASSPGLEADTQYF. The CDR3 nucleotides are TGCGCCAGCAGCCCAGGGCTGGAAGCAGATACGCAGTATTTT.

In DNA, the CDR3 is TGTGCCCTAAAAGCGACCAACTCTGGAAACACCATATATTTT. Translated, it gives CALKATNSGNTIYF. The genes are TRBV30 and TRBJ1-3; D unclear. The germline V gene encodes CDR1 GTSNPN and CDR2 SVGIG (reference sequence). The CDR3 has 14 amino acids. V was shortened by 8 bases and J by 0 bases, with 14 bases between the two germline ends.

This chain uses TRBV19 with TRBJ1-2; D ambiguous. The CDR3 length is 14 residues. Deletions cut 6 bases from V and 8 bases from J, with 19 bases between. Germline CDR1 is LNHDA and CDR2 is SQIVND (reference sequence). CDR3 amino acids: CASSPTGKSGGYTF. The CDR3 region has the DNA TGTGCCAGTAGCCCAACCGGAAAATCGGGGGGCTACACCTTC.

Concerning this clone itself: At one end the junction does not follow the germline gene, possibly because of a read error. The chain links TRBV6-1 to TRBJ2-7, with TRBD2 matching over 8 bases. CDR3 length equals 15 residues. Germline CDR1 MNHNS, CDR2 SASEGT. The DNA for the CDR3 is TGTGCCAGCAGTGAAGTTTTAGCGGGGATTTACGGGCAGTACTTC. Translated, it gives CASSEVLAGIYGQYF.